This T cell receptor (beta chain) was captured in a study of metastatic and nonmetastatic thyroid tumors. In the original workflow: In papillary thyroid cancer, a distant-metastasis classifier was built using CDR3 differences across clinicopathological groups. Using MiXCR, TCRdb reanalyzed the PCR reads. The V and J calls and clone size are TCRdb's, not the authors'. Among about 39,000 clones, 18% were seen once, and the ten largest hold around 13%. V was clipped by 5 bases and J by 2 bases; unmatched bases: 3. The germline gives CDR1 SGHVS, CDR2 FQNEAQ. The CDR3 has 15 residues. All patients reached thyroid surgery having received no treatment beforehand. This clone has a count of ten or more.

Sequencing was done on a sample of tumor tissue. The TCR sequence derives from a female donor with papillary thyroid cancer or a benign thyroid nodule (not recorded which). Some clones in this sample may be carry-over from other donors' samples. This rearrangement joins TRBV7-8 to TRBJ2-3; 11 nucleotides line up with TRBD2. CDR3 region: CASSRGLADTDTQYF. The CDR3 region has the DNA TGTGCCAGCAGCCGGGGACTAGCGGACACAGATACGCAGTATTTT.